The present entry profiles one T cell receptor beta chain with its context. What it binds is unknown. Germline lookup yields CDR1 SGDLS and CDR2 YYNGEE. Between the trimmed V and J ends, which lost 0 bases and 10 bases, there was a span of 16 bases. This CDR3 contains 15 residues. This entry belongs to a study of OX40 agonist ivuxolimab in advanced cancers. As for the study in general: Partial responses were achieved by three patients, one with hepatocellular carcinoma and two with cutaneous melanoma.

Points from the study as a whole: Low normalized clonal expansion also occurred in some nonresponding patients. With doses of 0.1-3.0 mg/kg, partial responders showed among the lowest clonal expansion.

The data were produced by immunoSEQ multiplex PCR, yet TCRdb's version contains in-frame clones alone and is incomplete. The sample holds more than 20,000 clones, approximately 82% seen once. The TCR sequence derives from an adult with an advanced solid tumor such as melanoma, head and neck, liver or kidney cancer. This material consisted of CD4+ or CD8+ T cells sorted from blood, taken in a trial of the OX40 agonist ivuxolimab. V is TRBV9 and J is TRBJ2-2; tentative D call: TRBD1 (6 bases). The CDR3 DNA is TGTGCCAGCAGCGTAGAGGTGTGGGGGCGTGAGGAGCTGTTTTTT. This sequence encodes CASSVEVWGREELFF.